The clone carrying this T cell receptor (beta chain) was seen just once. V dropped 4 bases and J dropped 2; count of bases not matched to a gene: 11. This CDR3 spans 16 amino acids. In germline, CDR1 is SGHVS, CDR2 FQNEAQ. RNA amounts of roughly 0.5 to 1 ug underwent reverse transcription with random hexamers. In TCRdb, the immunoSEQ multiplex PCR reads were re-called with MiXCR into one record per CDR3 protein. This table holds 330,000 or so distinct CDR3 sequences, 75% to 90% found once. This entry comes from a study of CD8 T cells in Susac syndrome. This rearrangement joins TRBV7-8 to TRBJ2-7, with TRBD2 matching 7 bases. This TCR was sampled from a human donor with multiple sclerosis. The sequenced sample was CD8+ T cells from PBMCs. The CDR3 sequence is CASSSEKRDGPYEQYF. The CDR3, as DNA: TGTGCCAGCAGCTCAGAGAAGCGGGACGGCCCCTACGAGCAGTACTTC.